This T cell receptor (beta chain) is drawn from a study of early T cells in non-severe SARS-CoV-2 infection (dated by TCRdb to the early 2020s). As for the study more broadly: Because TCR sequencing relied on bulk RNA taken from unsorted whole blood, pairing of alpha and beta chains was not possible. The investigation overall reported the following: VDJdb matching was skewed toward anti-spike CD8 responses, so virus-specific expansions were likely underestimated and private and CD4 specificities were missed.

Library prep was done by 5' RACE. The sequencer listed for this sample is NextSeq 500. Unique molecular identifiers were attached to individual cDNA molecules in the TCR library protocol so that sequencing error and PCR bias could be corrected. Both TCR alpha and beta chains were sequenced, and tight co-correlation was observed between alpha and beta sequence abundances in each sample. Per the authors' processing: Decombinator V4 was used to annotate the V gene, J gene and CDR3 of the TCR sequences. Expanded TCRs were defined as changing significantly between any two time points under a Poisson model with p below 0.0001. Abundances of TCRs were expressed as counts per million after normalisation to the total number of TCRs sequenced in each sample. MAIT TCRs were defined by TRAV1-2 paired with TRAJ12, TRAJ20 or TRAJ33, and iNKT TCRs by TRAV10 paired with TRAJ18. VDJdb, accessed on 1 November 2021, was searched for TCRs annotated for CMV, EBV and SARS-CoV-2, and TCRs annotated for more than one antigen were excluded. TCRdb reanalyzed the raw reads on its own, using fastp at Q25 for trimming and MiXCR for clone calling, and kept in-frame beta chains. Every distinct CDR3 protein forms one entry, paired with its most common genes and DNA. For this entry, the V and J calls and clone size follow TCRdb and not the study's own pipeline. This sample has about 45,000 distinct CDR3 sequences in its table, and around 10% of those were observed once. About a fifth of the sample goes to the ten largest clones.

A case-control design nested within a healthcare worker cohort in London, UK, was used, with weekly nasopharyngeal swab PCR tests and blood sampling performed. Healthcare workers were recruited between 23 and 31 March 2020, during the week of the UK lockdown, and were followed weekly for up to about 16 weeks. This clonotype has a single count. The antigen it binds to is not known. Base qualities are not recorded, but no much larger clone differs from it by a single base. A single read counts as weak evidence. V and J are truncated by 2 bases and 5 bases respectively, leaving an intervening sequence of 12 bases. CDR1 and CDR2 (MNHNS, SASEGT) derive from the germline V gene. From the cysteine through the phenylalanine, the CDR3 covers 14 amino acids. CDR3 DNA only is kept here, 42 bases in frame from base 1.

The TCR originated in an adult who was a healthcare worker with PCR-confirmed SARS-CoV-2 infection or an uninfected control (not recorded which). The sequence joins TRBV6-1 to TRBJ2-5; the D gene is not confidently resolved. Sample: whole blood. DNA sequence: TGTGCCAGCAGTGAAAAAACGGTTCGGGAGACCCAGTACTTC. This encodes CASSEKTVRETQYF.